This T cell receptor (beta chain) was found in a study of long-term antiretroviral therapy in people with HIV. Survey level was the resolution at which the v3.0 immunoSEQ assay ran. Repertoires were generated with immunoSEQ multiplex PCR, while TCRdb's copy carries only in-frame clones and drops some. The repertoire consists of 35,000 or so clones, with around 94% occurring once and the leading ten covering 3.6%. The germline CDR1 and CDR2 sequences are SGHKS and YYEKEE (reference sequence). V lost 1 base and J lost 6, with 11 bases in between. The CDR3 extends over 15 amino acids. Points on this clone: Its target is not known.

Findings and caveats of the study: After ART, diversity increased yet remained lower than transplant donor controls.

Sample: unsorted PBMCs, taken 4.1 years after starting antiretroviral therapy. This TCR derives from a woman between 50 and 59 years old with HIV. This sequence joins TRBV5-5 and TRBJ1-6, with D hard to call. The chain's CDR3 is CASSLLGSGNSPLHF. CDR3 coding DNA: TGTGCCAGCAGCTTGCTGGGGTCGGGTAATTCACCCCTCCACTTT.